This TCR beta chain came from a study of Ad26.COV2.S vaccination and SARS-CoV-2 variants. Study-wide background: COV1001, an Ad26.COV2.S trial, supplied this vaccine-arm donor.

TCRdb's copy holds only in-frame clones and misses some; the assay was immunoSEQ multiplex PCR. The repertoire holds roughly 500,000 clones, with roughly 85% as singletons. V was pared by 0 bases and J by 5 bases, with 11 bases between. The CDR3 spans 14 residues. Germline CDR1 is SGHRS and CDR2 is YFSETQ. Treatment meaning: around 19 received Ad26.COV2.S at low or high dose, single or two shots; several received placebo; per-sample allocation not given. Collection of the samples took place on day 63 after the first injection of vaccine or placebo. The chain has TRBV5-1 and TRBJ2-5; D remains ambiguous. Source: peripheral blood, taken in a trial of Ad26.COV2.S vaccine versus placebo. This clonotype originated in a person aged 18-65 years who received the Ad26.COV2.S COVID-19 vaccine or a placebo. The CDR3 DNA is TGCGCCAGCAGCTTGGGCGGTGGGTCGGAGACCCAGTACTTC. The encoded protein is CASSLGGGSETQYF.